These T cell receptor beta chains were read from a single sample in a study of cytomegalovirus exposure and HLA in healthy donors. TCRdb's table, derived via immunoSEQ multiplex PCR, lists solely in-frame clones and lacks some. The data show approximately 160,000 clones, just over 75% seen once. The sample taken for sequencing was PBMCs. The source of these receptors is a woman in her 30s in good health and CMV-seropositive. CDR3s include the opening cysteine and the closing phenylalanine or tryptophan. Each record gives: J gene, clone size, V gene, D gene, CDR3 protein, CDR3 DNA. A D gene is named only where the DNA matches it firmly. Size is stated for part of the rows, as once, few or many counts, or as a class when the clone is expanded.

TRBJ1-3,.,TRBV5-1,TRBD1,CASSLVTGGNGNTIYF,TGCGCCAGCAGCTTGGTGACAGGGGGAAATGGAAACACCATATATTTT
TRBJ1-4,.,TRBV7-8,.,CASSLSAGITNEKLFF,TGTGCCAGCAGCTTATCAGCGGGGATAACTAATGAAAAACTGTTTTTT
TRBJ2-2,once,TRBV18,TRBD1,CASSLGTANTGELFF,TGTGCCAGCTCCCTTGGGACAGCCAACACCGGGGAGCTGTTTTTT
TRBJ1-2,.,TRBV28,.,CASSLTGPNYGYTF,TGTGCCAGCAGCCTGACAGGCCCTAACTATGGCTACACCTTC
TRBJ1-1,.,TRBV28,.,CASSSIEGRVTEAFF,TGTGCCAGCAGTTCGATTGAAGGGAGGGTCACTGAAGCTTTCTTT
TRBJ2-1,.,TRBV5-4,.,CASSSNREPYNEQFF,TGTGCCAGCAGCTCTAACAGGGAACCCTACAATGAGCAGTTCTTC
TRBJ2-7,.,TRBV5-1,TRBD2,CASSRGALAGGASYEQYF,TGCGCCAGCAGCCGGGGGGCACTAGCGGGAGGCGCCTCCTACGAGCAGTACTTC
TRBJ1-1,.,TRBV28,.,CASRDTGSSEAFF,TGTGCCAGCAGGGATACAGGGAGCTCTGAAGCTTTCTTT
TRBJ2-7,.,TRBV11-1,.,CASGTPGQNYEQYF,TGTGCCAGCGGAACGCCGGGACAAAACTACGAGCAGTACTTC
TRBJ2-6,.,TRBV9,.,CASGSKGSSGANVLTF,TGTGCCAGCGGGTCCAAAGGGAGCTCTGGGGCCAACGTCCTGACTTTC
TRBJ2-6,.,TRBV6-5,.,CASRESGANVLTF,TGTGCCAGCAGGGAGTCTGGGGCCAACGTCCTGACTTTC
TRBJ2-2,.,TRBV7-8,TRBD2,CASSSEPHGSGLGPAGELFF,TGTGCCAGCAGCTCCGAACCCCATGGTAGCGGGCTAGGGCCTGCCGGGGAGCTGTTTTTT
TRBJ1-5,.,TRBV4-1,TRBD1,CASSHGDRVLQPQHF,TGCGCCAGCAGCCACGGAGACAGGGTCCTTCAGCCCCAGCATTTT
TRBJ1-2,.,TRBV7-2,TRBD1,CASSARDRGGYTF,TGTGCCAGCAGCGCCCGGGACAGGGGTGGCTACACCTTC
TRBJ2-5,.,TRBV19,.,CASSRALQETQYF,TGTGCCAGTAGTAGGGCTCTCCAAGAGACCCAGTACTTC
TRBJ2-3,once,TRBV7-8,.,CASSSGETTDTQYF,TGTGCCAGCAGCTCCGGAGAAACCACAGATACGCAGTATTTT
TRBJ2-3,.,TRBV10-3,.,CAISEPGDTQYF,TGTGCCATCAGTGAGCCGGGGGATACGCAGTATTTT